The T cell receptor (beta chain) under discussion was sequenced for a study of Ad26.COV2.S vaccination and SARS-CoV-2 variants. Study in general: Enrollment placed the donor in the COV1001 Ad26.COV2.S trial arm. Doses of Ad26.COV2.S were injected into muscle once or twice, 56 days apart. Study-level results: The TCR breadth and depth analyses may have produced an underestimate of total T cell responses.

The data were produced by immunoSEQ multiplex PCR, yet TCRdb's version contains in-frame clones alone and is incomplete. Of about 320,000 clones in the sample, 85% were seen once. CDR3 size: 11 residues. V lost 7 bases, J lost 11 bases, and 14 bases lay in between. Comments on this clone: Its cognate antigen is unknown.

Treatment of the sample: around 19 received Ad26.COV2.S at low or high dose, single or two shots; 5 received placebo; per-sample allocation not given. Sampling happened 63 days after the first vaccine or placebo injection. This sequence originates from a person aged 18-65 years who received the Ad26.COV2.S COVID-19 vaccine or a placebo. This sequence joins TRBV12-3 or TRBV12-4 and TRBJ2-5; the D gene is possibly TRBD1 (5 bases). The source was peripheral blood, collected in a trial of Ad26.COV2.S vaccine versus placebo. The CDR3 region has the DNA TGTGCCAGCACCTCTGGACAAATACAGTACTTC. It codes for CASTSGQIQYF.